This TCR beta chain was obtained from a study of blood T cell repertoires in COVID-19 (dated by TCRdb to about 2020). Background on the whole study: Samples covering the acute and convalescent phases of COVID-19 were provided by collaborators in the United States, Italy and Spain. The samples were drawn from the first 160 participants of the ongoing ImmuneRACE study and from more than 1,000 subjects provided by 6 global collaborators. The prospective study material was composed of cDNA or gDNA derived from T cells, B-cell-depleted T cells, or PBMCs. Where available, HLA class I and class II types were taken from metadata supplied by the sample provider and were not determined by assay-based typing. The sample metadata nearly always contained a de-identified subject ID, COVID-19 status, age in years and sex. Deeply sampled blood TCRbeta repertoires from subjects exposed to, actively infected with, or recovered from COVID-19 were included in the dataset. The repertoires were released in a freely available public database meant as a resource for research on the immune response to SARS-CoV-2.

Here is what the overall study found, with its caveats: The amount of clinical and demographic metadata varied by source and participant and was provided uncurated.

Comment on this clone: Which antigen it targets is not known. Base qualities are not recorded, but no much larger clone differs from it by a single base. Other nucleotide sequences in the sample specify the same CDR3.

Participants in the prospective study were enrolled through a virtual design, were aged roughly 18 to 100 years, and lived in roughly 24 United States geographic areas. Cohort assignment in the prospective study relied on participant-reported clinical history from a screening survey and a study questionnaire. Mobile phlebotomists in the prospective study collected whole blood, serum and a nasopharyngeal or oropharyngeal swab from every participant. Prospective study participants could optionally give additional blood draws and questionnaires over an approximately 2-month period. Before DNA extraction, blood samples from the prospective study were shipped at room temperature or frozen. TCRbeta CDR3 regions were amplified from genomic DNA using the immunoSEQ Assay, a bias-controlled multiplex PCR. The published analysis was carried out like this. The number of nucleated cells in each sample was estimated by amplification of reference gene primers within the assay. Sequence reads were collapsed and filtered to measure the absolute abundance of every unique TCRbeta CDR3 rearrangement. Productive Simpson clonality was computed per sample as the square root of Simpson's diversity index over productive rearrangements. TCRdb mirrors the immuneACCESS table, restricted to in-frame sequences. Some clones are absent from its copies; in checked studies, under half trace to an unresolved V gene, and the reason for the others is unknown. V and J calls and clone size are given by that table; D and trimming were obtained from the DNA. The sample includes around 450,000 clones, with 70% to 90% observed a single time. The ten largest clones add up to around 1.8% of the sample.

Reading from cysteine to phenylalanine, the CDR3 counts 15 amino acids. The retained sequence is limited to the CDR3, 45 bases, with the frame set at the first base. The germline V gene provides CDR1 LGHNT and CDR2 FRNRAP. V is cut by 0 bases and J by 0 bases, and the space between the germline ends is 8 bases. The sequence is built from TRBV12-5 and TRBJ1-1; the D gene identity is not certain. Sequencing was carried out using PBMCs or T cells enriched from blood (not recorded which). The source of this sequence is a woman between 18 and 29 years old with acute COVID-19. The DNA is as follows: TGTGCTAGTGGTTTGGTAGCAGGAATGAACACTGAAGCTTTCTTT. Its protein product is CASGLVAGMNTEAFF.